This is a list of T cell receptor beta chains from one sample in a study of response to subunit inactivated influenza vaccine. TCRdb re-called the RT-PCR reads with MiXCR, one entry per CDR3 protein. The data contain hundreds of thousands of distinct CDR3 sequences, approximately 18% of them singletons. The sequencing here drew on PBMCs from blood, taken around 5 days after vaccination. These receptors came from a man in his fifties who received an inactivated influenza vaccine. Both conserved end residues are part of each CDR3. Each record gives: clone size, V gene, J gene, CDR3 length, D gene, CDR3 protein, CDR3 DNA. D genes are given only for firm matches. The listing skips clone size in some rows; elsewhere it reads once, few, many or a size class.

>few|TRBV9|TRBJ2-7|17|NA
CASSVGWDFRGHYEQYF
TGTGCCAGCAGCGTGGGGTGGGACTTCCGGGGACACTACGAGCAGTACTTC
>NA|TRBV4-3|TRBJ2-2|17|TRBD2
CASSQDELAGRTGELFF
TGCGCCAGCAGCCAAGACGAACTAGCGGGGAGAACCGGGGAGCTGTTTTTT
>NA|TRBV12-3/TRBV12-4|TRBJ2-2|13|NA
CASTGFSTGELFF
TGTGCCAGCACGGGGTTCAGTACCGGGGAGCTGTTTTTT
>few|TRBV29-1|TRBJ1-1|14|NA
CSVKAGHPNTEAFF
TGCAGCGTGAAAGCGGGACACCCGAACACTGAAGCTTTCTTT
>NA|TRBV20-1|TRBJ2-5|13|NA
CSAPTTFQETQYF
TGCAGTGCTCCAACTACCTTTCAAGAGACCCAGTACTTC
>few|TRBV5-5|TRBJ2-1|17|TRBD1
CASSLGARDRVYNEQFF
TGTGCCAGCAGCTTGGGCGCCCGGGACAGGGTCTACAATGAGCAGTTCTTC
>many|TRBV7-9|TRBJ2-7|15|TRBD1
CASSSPSTGAYEQYF
TGTGCCAGCAGCTCCCCCTCGACAGGGGCCTACGAGCAGTACTTC
>few|TRBV7-6|TRBJ1-6|17|TRBD1
CASSLRETGSYNSPLHF
TGTGCCAGCAGCTTACGGGAGACAGGGTCCTATAATTCACCCCTCCACTTT
>NA|TRBV20-1|TRBJ2-3|16|TRBD2
CSASWLAGVSTDTQYF
TGCAGTGCTAGTTGGCTAGCGGGAGTAAGCACAGATACGCAGTATTTT
>few|TRBV4-1|TRBJ2-3|15|NA
CASSQEAPPLLGQYF
TGCGCCAGCAGCCAAGAGGCGCCCCCACTGCTGGGGCAGTATTTT
>few|TRBV24-1|TRBJ1-2|14|TRBD1
CATSDTGTGTGYTF
TGTGCCACCAGTGATACCGGGACAGGGACTGGCTACACCTTC
>few|TRBV6-1|TRBJ2-7|13|TRBD1
CASRRQGADEQYF
TGTGCCAGCAGACGACAGGGGGCAGACGAGCAGTACTTC
>few|TRBV12-3/TRBV12-4|TRBJ2-1|15|NA
CASSPRGQSYNEQFF
TGTGCCAGCAGCCCTCGTGGACAGTCCTACAATGAGCAGTTCTTC
>few|TRBV11-2|TRBJ2-5|17|TRBD2
CASSLGPSGSGQETQYF
TGTGCCAGCAGCTTAGGTCCTAGCGGGAGTGGACAAGAGACCCAGTACTTC
>NA|TRBV20-1|TRBJ2-7|15|NA
CSARDRAGAAYEQYF
TGCAGTGCTAGAGATCGGGCGGGGGCCGCCTACGAGCAGTACTTC
>few|TRBV12-3/TRBV12-4|TRBJ1-1|13|NA
CASSPRRTTEAFF
TGTGCCAGCAGCCCAAGACGGACCACTGAAGCTTTCTTT
>few|TRBV4-1|TRBJ2-1|15|TRBD2
CASRPGLASYNEQFF
TGCGCCAGCAGGCCTGGACTAGCCTCCTACAATGAGCAGTTCTTC
>few|TRBV12-3/TRBV12-4|TRBJ1-5|17|TRBD1
CASSLRRSGGSNQPQHF
TGTGCCAGCAGTTTAAGACGTTCAGGGGGGAGTAATCAGCCCCAGCATTTT
>NA|TRBV29-1|TRBJ2-7|13|TRBD1
CSGSTGALGEQYF
TGCAGCGGATCGACAGGGGCCTTAGGCGAGCAGTACTTC
>many|TRBV28|TRBJ2-7|17|TRBD2
CASRASGRDGSSYEQYF
TGTGCCAGCAGGGCTAGCGGGAGAGACGGCAGCTCCTACGAGCAGTACTTC
>few|TRBV4-3|TRBJ1-4|16|NA
CASSQGSGGGNEKLFF
TGCGCCAGCAGCCAAGGATCCGGGGGCGGAAATGAAAAACTGTTTTTT